The entry below describes one T cell receptor (beta chain). This clone appeared a few times. The clone's antigen remains unknown. No base-level quality is on record; no much larger clone is a single base apart. The data belong to a study of blood T cell repertoires in COVID-19 (dated by TCRdb to the early 2020s). With respect to the entire study: Samples covering the acute and convalescent phases of COVID-19 were provided by collaborators in the United States, Italy and Spain. Where available, HLA class I and class II types were obtained from metadata supplied by the sample provider rather than from assay-based typing. Deeply sampled blood TCRbeta repertoires from subjects exposed to, actively infected with, or recovered from COVID-19 were included in the dataset. The sample metadata nearly always contained a de-identified subject ID, COVID-19 status, age in years and sex. The material from the prospective study consisted of cDNA or gDNA derived from T cells, B-cell-depleted T cells, or PBMCs. The repertoires were released in a freely available public database meant as a resource for research on the immune response to SARS-CoV-2. Samples came from the ongoing ImmuneRACE study (first 160 participants) plus 1,254 subjects from 6 global collaborators. What the study reported, not specific to this receptor: The amount of clinical and demographic metadata varied by source and participant and was provided uncurated.

Whole blood was collected in K2EDTA tubes by collaborating institutions according to the institutions' own protocols. For TCRbeta analysis, collaborators shipped samples as frozen whole blood, isolated PBMCs, or DNA extracted from either of those sample types. CDR1 MNHEY and CDR2 SVGAGI are derived from the germline V gene. The CDR3 holds 13 amino acids from the cysteine to the phenylalanine. Only the CDR3 DNA stays, 39 bases, in frame from base 1. At the junction V is shortened by 2 bases and J by 4 bases; bases outside the gene matches: 0. TCRbeta CDR3 regions were amplified from genomic DNA by means of the immunoSEQ Assay, a bias-controlled multiplex PCR. Concerning the study's data processing: Nucleated cell counts per sample were estimated from amplification of reference gene primers within the assay. To quantify the absolute abundance of each unique TCRbeta CDR3 rearrangement, sequence reads were collapsed and filtered. For each sample, productive Simpson clonality was calculated by taking the square root of Simpson's diversity index across productive rearrangements. What TCRdb holds here is the immuneACCESS table cut down to in-frame rearrangements. Part of the clones is not present; checked against another copy, under half of the missing clones reflect an unresolved V gene, and the others are unexplained. V, J and clone size are taken as reported in that table, and D and trimming were inferred from the DNA itself. The table for this sample lists under 300,000 clones; approximately 85% of them were counted only once. The ten biggest clones cover approximately 11% of the sample.

The chain employs TRBV6-5 and TRBJ1-1, and TRBD1 matches 8 of the central bases. The TCR comes from a woman in her sixties or seventies with acute or convalescent COVID-19. The sequenced sample consisted of peripheral blood. The CDR3 region has the sequence CASSYGTGTEAFF. The nucleotides are TGTGCCAGCAGTTACGGGACAGGCACTGAAGCTTTCTTT.